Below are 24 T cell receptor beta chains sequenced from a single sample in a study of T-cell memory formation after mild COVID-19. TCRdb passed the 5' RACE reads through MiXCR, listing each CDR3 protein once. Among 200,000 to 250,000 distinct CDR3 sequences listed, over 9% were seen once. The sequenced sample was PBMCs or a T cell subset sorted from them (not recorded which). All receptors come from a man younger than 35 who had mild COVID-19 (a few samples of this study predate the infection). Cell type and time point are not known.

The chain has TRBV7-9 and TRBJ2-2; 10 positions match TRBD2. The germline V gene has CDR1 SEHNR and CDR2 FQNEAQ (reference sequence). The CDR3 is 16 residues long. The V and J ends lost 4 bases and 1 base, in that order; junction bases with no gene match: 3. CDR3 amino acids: CASSWRLAGNTGELFF. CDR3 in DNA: TGTGCCAGCAGCTGGAGACTAGCGGGGAACACCGGGGAGCTGTTTTTT. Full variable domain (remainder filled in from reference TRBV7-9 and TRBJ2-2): DTGVSQNPRHKITKRGQNVTFRCDPISEHNRLYWYRQTLGQGPEFLTYFQNEAQLEKSRLLSDRFSAERPKGSFSTLEIQRTEQGDSAMYLCASSWRLAGNTGELFFGEGSRLTVL.

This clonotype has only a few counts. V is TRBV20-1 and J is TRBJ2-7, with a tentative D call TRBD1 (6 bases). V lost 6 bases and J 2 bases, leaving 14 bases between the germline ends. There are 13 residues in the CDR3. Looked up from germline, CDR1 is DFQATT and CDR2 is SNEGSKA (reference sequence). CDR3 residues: CSARWDNTYEQYV. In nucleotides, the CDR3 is TGCAGTGCGAGGTGGGACAATACCTACGAGCAGTACGTC.

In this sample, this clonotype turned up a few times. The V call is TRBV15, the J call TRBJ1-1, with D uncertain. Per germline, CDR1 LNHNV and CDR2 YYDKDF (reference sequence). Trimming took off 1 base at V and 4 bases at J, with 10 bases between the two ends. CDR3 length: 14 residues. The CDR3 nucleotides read TGTGCCACCAGCAGAGTAAGGTGGGTCACTGAAGCTTTCTTT. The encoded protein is CATSRVRWVTEAFF.

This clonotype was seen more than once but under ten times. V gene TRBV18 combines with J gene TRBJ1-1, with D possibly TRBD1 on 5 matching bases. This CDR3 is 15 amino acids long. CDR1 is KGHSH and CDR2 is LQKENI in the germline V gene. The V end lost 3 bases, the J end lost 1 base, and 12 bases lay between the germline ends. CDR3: CASSPYSGQNTEAFF. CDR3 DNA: TGTGCCAGCTCACCTTACTCAGGGCAGAACACTGAAGCTTTCTTT.

The CDR3 region is CASSPSGAPYGYTF. CDR3 in DNA: TGTGCCAGCAGCCCATCCGGTGCCCCCTATGGCTACACCTTC. The chain joins TRBV4-2 to TRBJ1-2, with D uncertain. Germline CDR1 is LGHNA and CDR2 is YNFKEQ. The CDR3 has 14 amino acids. Trimming took 4 bases from V and 4 from J, leaving 13 bases between them.

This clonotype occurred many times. The CDR3 nucleotides read TGTGCCAGCAGCCTACGCCCAGTTCTGGACATTCAGTACTTC. Residues: CASSLRPVLDIQYF. The chain uses TRBV3-2 and TRBJ2-4; the table's D gene call, TRBD1, was not cross checked with the DNA. TRBV3-2 is flagged as a pseudogene. This CDR3 region has 14 residues.

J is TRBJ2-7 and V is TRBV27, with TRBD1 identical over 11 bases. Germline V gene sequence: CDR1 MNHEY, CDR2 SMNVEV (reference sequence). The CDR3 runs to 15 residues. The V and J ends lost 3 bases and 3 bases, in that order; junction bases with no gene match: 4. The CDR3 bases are TGTGCCAGCAGTTTCTCCGGGACAGGGGGCTACGAGCAGTACTTC. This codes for CASSFSGTGGYEQYF.

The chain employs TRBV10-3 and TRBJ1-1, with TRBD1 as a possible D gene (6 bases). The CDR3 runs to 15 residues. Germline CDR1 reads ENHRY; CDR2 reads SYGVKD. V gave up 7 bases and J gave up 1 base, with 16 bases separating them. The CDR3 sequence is CAIKQGFLGNTEAFF. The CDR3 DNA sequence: TGTGCCATCAAACAGGGTTTCCTTGGGAACACTGAAGCTTTCTTT.

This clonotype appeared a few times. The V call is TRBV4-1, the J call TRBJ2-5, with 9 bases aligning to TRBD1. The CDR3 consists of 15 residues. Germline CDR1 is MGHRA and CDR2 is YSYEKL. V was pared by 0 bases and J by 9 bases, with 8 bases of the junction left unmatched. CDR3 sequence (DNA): TGCGCCAGCAGCCAAGATTCGGGACAGGGAGTTCCCCAGTACTTC. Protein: CASSQDSGQGVPQYF.

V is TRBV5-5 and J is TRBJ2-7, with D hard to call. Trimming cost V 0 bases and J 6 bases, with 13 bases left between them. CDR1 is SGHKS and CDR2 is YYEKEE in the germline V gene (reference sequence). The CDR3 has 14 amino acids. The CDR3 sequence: CASSLAADPSEQYF. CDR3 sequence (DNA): TGTGCCAGCAGCTTGGCTGCAGACCCCTCCGAGCAGTACTTC. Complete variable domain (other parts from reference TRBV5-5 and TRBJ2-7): DAGVTQSPTHLIKTRGQQVTLRCSPISGHKSVSWYQQVLGQGPQFIFQYYEKEERGRGNFPDRFSARQFPNYSSELNVNALLLGDSALYLCASSLAADPSEQYFGPGTRLTVT.

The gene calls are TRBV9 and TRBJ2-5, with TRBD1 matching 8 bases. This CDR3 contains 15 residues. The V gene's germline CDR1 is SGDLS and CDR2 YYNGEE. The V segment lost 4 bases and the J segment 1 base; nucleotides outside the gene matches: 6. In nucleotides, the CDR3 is TGTGCCAGCAGCCTTAGGACAGGGATCCAAGAGACCCAGTACTTC. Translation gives CASSLRTGIQETQYF.

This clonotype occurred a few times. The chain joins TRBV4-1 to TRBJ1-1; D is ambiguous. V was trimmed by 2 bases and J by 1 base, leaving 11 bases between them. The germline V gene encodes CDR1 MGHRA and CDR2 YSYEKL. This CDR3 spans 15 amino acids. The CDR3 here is CASSQPVVRNTEAFF. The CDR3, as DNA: TGCGCCAGCAGCCAACCGGTGGTTCGGAACACTGAAGCTTTCTTT.

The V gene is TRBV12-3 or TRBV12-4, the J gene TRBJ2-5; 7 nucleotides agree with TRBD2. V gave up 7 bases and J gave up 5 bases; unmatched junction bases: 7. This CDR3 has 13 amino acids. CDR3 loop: CASNSGGVETQYF. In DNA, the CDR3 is TGTGCCAGCAACTCGGGGGGAGTGGAGACCCAGTACTTC.

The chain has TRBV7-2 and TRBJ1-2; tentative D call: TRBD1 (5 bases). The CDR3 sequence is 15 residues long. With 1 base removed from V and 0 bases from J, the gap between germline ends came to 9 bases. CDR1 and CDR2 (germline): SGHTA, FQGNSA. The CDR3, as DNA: TGTGCCAGCAGCTTAGTCACGGGGGCTAACTATGGCTACACCTTC. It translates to CASSLVTGANYGYTF.

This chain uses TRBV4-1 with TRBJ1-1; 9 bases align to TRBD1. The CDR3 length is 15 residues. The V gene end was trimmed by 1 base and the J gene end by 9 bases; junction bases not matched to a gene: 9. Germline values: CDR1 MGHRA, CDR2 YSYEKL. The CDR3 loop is CASSQGLAGQGQAFF. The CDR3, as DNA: TGCGCCAGCAGCCAAGGCTTAGCCGGACAGGGGCAAGCTTTCTTT.

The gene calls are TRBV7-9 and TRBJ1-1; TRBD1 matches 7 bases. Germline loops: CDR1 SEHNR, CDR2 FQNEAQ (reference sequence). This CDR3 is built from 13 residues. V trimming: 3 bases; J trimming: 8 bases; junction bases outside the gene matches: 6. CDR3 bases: TGTGCCAGCAGCTTTACCGAGGGGGCGGAAGCTTTCTTT. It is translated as CASSFTEGAEAFF.

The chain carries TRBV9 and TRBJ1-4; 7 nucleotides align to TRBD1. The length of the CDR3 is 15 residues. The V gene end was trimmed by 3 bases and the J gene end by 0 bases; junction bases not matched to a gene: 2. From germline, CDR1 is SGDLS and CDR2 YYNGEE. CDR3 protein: CASSGQGSTNEKLFF. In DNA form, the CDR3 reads TGTGCCAGCAGCGGACAGGGTTCAACTAATGAAAAACTGTTTTTT. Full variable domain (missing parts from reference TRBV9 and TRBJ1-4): DSGVTQTPKHLITATGQRVTLRCSPRSGDLSVYWYQQSLDQGLQFLIQYYNGEERAKGNILERFSAQQFPDLHSELNLSSLELGDSALYFCASSGQGSTNEKLFFGSGTQLSVL.

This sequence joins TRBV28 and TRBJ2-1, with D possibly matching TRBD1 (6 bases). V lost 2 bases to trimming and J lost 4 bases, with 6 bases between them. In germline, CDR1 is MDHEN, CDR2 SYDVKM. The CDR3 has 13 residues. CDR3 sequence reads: CASSLRGYNEQFF. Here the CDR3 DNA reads TGTGCCAGCAGTTTAAGGGGGTACAATGAGCAGTTCTTC.

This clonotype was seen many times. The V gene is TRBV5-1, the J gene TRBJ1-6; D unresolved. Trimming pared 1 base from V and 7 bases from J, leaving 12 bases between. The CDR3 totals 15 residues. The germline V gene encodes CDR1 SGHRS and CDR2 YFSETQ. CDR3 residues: CASSLSGGQNSPLHF. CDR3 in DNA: TGCGCCAGCAGCTTGAGTGGCGGGCAAAATTCACCCCTCCACTTT.

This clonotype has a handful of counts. DNA of the CDR3: TGTGCCAGCAGCCAAAACACCCGGACCGACCCGGTGGACTATGGCTACACCTTC. It encodes CASSQNTRTDPVDYGYTF. This sequence joins TRBV7-9 and TRBJ1-2; D remains unclear. V lost 5 bases to trimming and J lost 3 bases, with 25 bases between them. The CDR3 is made up of 18 amino acids. The germline CDR1 and CDR2 sequences are SEHNR and FQNEAQ (reference sequence).

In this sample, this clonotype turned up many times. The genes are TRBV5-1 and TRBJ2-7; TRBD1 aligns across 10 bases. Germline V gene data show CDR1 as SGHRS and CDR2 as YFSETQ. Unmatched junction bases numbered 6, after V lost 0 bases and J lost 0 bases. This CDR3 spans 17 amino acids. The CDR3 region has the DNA TGCGCCAGCAGCTTGGGCGCCGGGACAGGGGTCTCCTACGAGCAGTACTTC. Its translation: CASSLGAGTGVSYEQYF.

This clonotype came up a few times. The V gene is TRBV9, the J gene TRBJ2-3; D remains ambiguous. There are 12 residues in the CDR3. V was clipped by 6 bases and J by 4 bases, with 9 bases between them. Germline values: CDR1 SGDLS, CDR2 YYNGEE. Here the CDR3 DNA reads TGTGCCAGCAACCCCGGAGCAGATACGCAGTATTTT. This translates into CASNPGADTQYF.

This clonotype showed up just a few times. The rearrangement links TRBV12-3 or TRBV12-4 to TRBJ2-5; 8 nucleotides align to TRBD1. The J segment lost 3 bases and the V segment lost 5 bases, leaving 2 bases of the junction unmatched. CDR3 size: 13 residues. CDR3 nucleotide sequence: TGTGCCAGCAGTCAGACAGGGGAAGAGACCCAGTACTTC. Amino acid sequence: CASSQTGEETQYF.

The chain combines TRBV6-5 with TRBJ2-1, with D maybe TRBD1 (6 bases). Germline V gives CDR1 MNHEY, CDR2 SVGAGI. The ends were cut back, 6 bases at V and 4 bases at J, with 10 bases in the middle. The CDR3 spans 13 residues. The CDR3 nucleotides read TGTGCCAGCAGACGGGACAAGTACAATGAGCAGTTCTTC. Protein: CASRRDKYNEQFF.